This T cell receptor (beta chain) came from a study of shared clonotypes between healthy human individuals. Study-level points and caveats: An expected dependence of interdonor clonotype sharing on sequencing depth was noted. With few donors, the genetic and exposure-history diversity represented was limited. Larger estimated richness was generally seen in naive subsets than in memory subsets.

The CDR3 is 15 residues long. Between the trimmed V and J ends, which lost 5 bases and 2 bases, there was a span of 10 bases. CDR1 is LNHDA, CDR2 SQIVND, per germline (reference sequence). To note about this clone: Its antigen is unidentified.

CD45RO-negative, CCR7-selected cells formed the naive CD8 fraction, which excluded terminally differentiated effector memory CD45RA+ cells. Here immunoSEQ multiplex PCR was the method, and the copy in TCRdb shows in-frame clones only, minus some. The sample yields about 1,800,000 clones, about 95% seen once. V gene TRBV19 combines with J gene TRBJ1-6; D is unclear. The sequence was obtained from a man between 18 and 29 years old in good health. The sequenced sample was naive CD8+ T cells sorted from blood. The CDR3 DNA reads TGTGCCAGTAGTTTTGGCACCGCCTATAATTCACCCCTCCACTTT. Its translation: CASSFGTAYNSPLHF.